Listed below are T cell receptor beta chains from one sample, sequenced in a study of blood T cells in healthy people across ages. In TCRdb, the 5' RACE reads were re-called with MiXCR into one record per CDR3 protein. Of approximately 780,000 distinct CDR3 sequences in the sample, roughly 25% were seen once. These same records also appear under a second study, on T cells of mothers and their children.

Sequenced input: blood. These receptors were collected from a boy aged 5-17 years in good health. Each CDR3 is given with its conserved first and last residue. D genes are given only for firm matches. Clone sizes are given selectively: once, few, many, or a class where the clone is expanded.

NA	TRBJ2-5	TRBV7-9	few	TGTGCCAGCAGCTTCAGCGGCAGGTCCCAAGAGACCCAGTACTTC	CASSFSGRSQETQYF
NA	TRBJ2-5	TRBV18	NA	TGTGCCAGCTCCCCGGGGACGAGCCCTGAGACCCAGTACTTC	CASSPGTSPETQYF
NA	TRBJ2-3	TRBV28	NA	TGTGCCAGCATGGTAGGAGGGAACACAGATACGCAGTATTTT	CASMVGGNTDTQYF
NA	TRBJ1-1	TRBV3-1	NA	TGTGCCAGCAGCCGTAACTCCGGGACATCAACGGGGGCTTTCTTT	CASSRNSGTSTGAFF
TRBD1	TRBJ2-7	TRBV9	NA	TGTGCCAGCAGCGTAGGTGGGACAGGGGCTGGGGAGCAGTACTTC	CASSVGGTGAGEQYF
NA	TRBJ2-3	TRBV7-9	NA	TGTGCCAGCAGCTCGACCTTACTCACAGGGACAGATACGCAGTATTTT	CASSSTLLTGTDTQYF
NA	TRBJ1-6	TRBV30	few	TGTGCCTCCCTGGGGGGGCCAAGTGGGAAATACTTGGGGAATTCACCCCTCCACTTT	CASLGGPSGKYLGNSPLHF
TRBD1	TRBJ1-6	TRBV12-3/TRBV12-4	few	TGTGCCAGCAGTTTAGCTCGGGACAGGATTTCACCCCTCCACTTT	CASSLARDRISPLHF
TRBD2	TRBJ2-6	TRBV9	NA	TGTGCCAGCAGCGGACTAGCGGGGGCCGCTGGGGCCAACGTCCTGACTTTC	CASSGLAGAAGANVLTF
TRBD1	TRBJ1-5	TRBV12-3/TRBV12-4	many	TGTGCCAGCAGTTTATCCGGGACAGACCAGCCCCAGCATTTT	CASSLSGTDQPQHF
NA	TRBJ2-7	TRBV29-1	few	TGCAGCGTTGAAGTTCAGCAGGCGGTTCAGCAGTACTTC	CSVEVQQAVQQYF
NA	TRBJ2-7	TRBV5-1	NA	TGCGCCAGCAGCCGGACGCGAGCGGGCAGGGGAGCCTACGAGCAGTACTTC	CASSRTRAGRGAYEQYF
NA	TRBJ1-2	TRBV9	NA	TGTGCCAGCAGCCCAGGACCCAAGAACAGCTACACCTTC	CASSPGPKNSYTF
NA	TRBJ1-5	TRBV5-1	few	TGCGCCAGCAGCTTGTCAGGGGTAGGGAGCAATCAGCCCCAGCATTTT	CASSLSGVGSNQPQHF
NA	TRBJ2-1	TRBV5-1	few	TGCGCCAGCAGCTTGGGTGGCAGGGTTACCTACAATGAGCAGTTCTTC	CASSLGGRVTYNEQFF
TRBD2	TRBJ2-1	TRBV20-1	few	TGCAGTGCTAGACTCGGGACTAGCGGGGACAATGAGCAGTTCTTC	CSARLGTSGDNEQFF
NA	TRBJ2-6	TRBV20-1	NA	TGCAGTGCTAGAGAAGGGGGAGGATCTGGGGCCAACGTCCTGACTTTC	CSAREGGGSGANVLTF
NA	TRBJ1-2	TRBV3-1	few	TGTGCCAGCAGCCAAGGGAGTTCAAGCTATGGCTACACCTTC	CASSQGSSSYGYTF
TRBD1	TRBJ2-7	TRBV27	few	TGTGCCAGCCCCCTGAGGGGACAGGGGTCTTACGAGCAGTACTTC	CASPLRGQGSYEQYF
NA	TRBJ2-2	TRBV25-1	many	TGTGCCAGCAGTGACACCGGGGAGCTGTTTTTT	CASSDTGELFF
NA	TRBJ2-3	TRBV11-2	few	TGTGCCAGCAGCTTAGATCCCGGGACCTTTCACACAGATACGCAGTATTTT	CASSLDPGTFHTDTQYF
NA	TRBJ2-5	TRBV20-1	NA	TGCAGTGCTAGGGTCGGACGTAGGTACCAAGAGACCCAGTACTTC	CSARVGRRYQETQYF
NA	TRBJ2-1	TRBV9	NA	TGTGCCAGCGGGGGGCGGAGAGACTTGTTGAATGAGCAGTTCTTC	CASGGRRDLLNEQFF
NA	TRBJ2-5	TRBV29-1	NA	TGCAGCGTCCCCCCTGGGGCAGGGGCAACCCAAGAGACCCAGTACTTC	CSVPPGAGATQETQYF
NA	TRBJ1-4	TRBV6-6	NA	TGTGCCGGCACCCGGGACACTACTAATGAAAAACTGTTTTTT	CAGTRDTTNEKLFF
NA	TRBJ2-5	TRBV7-9	NA	TGTGCCAGCAGCTTAGCTCGAGGGGGAGCGGGTGAGACCCAGTACTTC	CASSLARGGAGETQYF
NA	TRBJ2-7	TRBV20-1	NA	TGCAGTGCGGGGCCAGGGGCCTACGAGCAGTACTTC	CSAGPGAYEQYF
NA	TRBJ2-5	TRBV30	NA	TGTGCCTGGAGTGTCGCAAGAGGGACCCAGTACTTC	CAWSVARGTQYF
NA	TRBJ1-4	TRBV6-6	few	TGTGCCAGCAGTTACTCGTTCAGGACCGATGAAAAACTGTTTTTT	CASSYSFRTDEKLFF
NA	TRBJ2-2	TRBV5-1	NA	TGCGCCAGCAGCTCCACAGGGTTGGGCACCGGGGAGCTGTTTTTT	CASSSTGLGTGELFF
NA	TRBJ2-3	TRBV11-2	NA	TGTGCCAGCAGCTTCAGCACCCAAATAGGAGGCGATACGCAGTATTTT	CASSFSTQIGGDTQYF
TRBD1	TRBJ2-2	TRBV4-3	NA	TGCGCCAGCAGCCCGCATAGGGACAGGGGATTTGGCGGGGAGCTGTTTTTT	CASSPHRDRGFGGELFF
NA	TRBJ1-1	TRBV5-1	NA	TGCGCCAGCAGAACGGGGACTGAAGCTTTCTTT	CASRTGTEAFF
NA	TRBJ1-4	TRBV20-1	NA	TGCAGTGCTACCCTCAGCCCAACTAATGAAAAACTGTTTTTT	CSATLSPTNEKLFF
TRBD1	TRBJ2-2	TRBV5-1	NA	TGCGCCAGCAGCTTGGCCGCCACAGGGGTGGTCACCGGGGAGCTGTTTTTT	CASSLAATGVVTGELFF
NA	TRBJ1-2	TRBV19	NA	TGTGCCAGTAGTACGCGATGGGGCAACTATGGCTACACCTTC	CASSTRWGNYGYTF
NA	TRBJ2-3	TRBV5-1	NA	TGCGCCAGCAGCTTGGACCCGGCTAGCACAGATACGCAGTATTTT	CASSLDPASTDTQYF
NA	TRBJ1-5	TRBV20-1	few	TGCAGTGCTAGCCGGGACACCGATCAGCCCCAGCATTTT	CSASRDTDQPQHF
NA	TRBJ2-6	TRBV7-3	NA	TGTGCCAGCAGCTGGCAGGGCTCTGGGGCCAACGTCCTGACTTTC	CASSWQGSGANVLTF
NA	TRBJ2-5	TRBV5-1	NA	TGCGCCAGCAGCTCGAATTTGGGGGTCGAAGAGACCCAGTACTTC	CASSSNLGVEETQYF
NA	TRBJ2-5	TRBV2	NA	TGTGCCAGCAGTGAGGTGACGAAGCAAGAGACCCAGTACTTC	CASSEVTKQETQYF
NA	TRBJ2-5	TRBV5-1	few	TGCGCCAGCAGCTTGATGTTAGCGGAAGAGACCCAGTACTTC	CASSLMLAEETQYF
TRBD1	TRBJ1-2	TRBV11-1	NA	TGTGCCAGCAGCCAAAGGACAGGGACTTATGGCTACACCTTC	CASSQRTGTYGYTF
NA	TRBJ1-2	TRBV5-1	NA	TGCGCCAGCAGCTTGGCCTTGTCAGAAACCTATGGCTACACCTTC	CASSLALSETYGYTF
NA	TRBJ1-2	TRBV29-1	NA	TGCAGCGTTGAAGCAAGGCTATCCCATGGCTACACCTTC	CSVEARLSHGYTF
NA	TRBJ2-5	TRBV12-5	few	TGTGCTAGTGGTTTAGAGGGGTACCAAGAGACCCAGTACTTC	CASGLEGYQETQYF
NA	TRBJ1-5	TRBV18	NA	TGTGCCAGCTCACCAGTTGGTCAGGGGAATCAGCCCCAGCATTTT	CASSPVGQGNQPQHF
NA	TRBJ1-2	TRBV3-1	few	TGTGCCAGCAGCCAAGGACCCGGCTACACCTTC	CASSQGPGYTF
TRBD2	TRBJ2-1	TRBV5-1	few	TGCGCCAGCAGCTTGGCAGCTAGCGGGAACAATGAGCAGTTCTTC	CASSLAASGNNEQFF
NA	TRBJ1-2	TRBV5-1	few	TGCGCCAGCAGGAGGGGAAGAAAAGGCTACACCTTC	CASRRGRKGYTF
NA	TRBJ2-6	TRBV7-8	few	TGTGCCAGCAGCTTGGGGCAGGTTGGGGCCAACGTCCTGACTTTC	CASSLGQVGANVLTF
NA	TRBJ2-5	TRBV5-1	NA	TGCGCCAGCAGCTTGGGGATAGCGCAAGAGACCCAGTACTTC	CASSLGIAQETQYF
TRBD2	TRBJ2-1	TRBV27	NA	TGTGCCAGCAGTTTATCCCGGGGGGGAGGCTTGGAGACCCAGTTCTTC	CASSLSRGGGLETQFF
NA	TRBJ2-7	TRBV6-5	few	TGTGCCAGCAAACGGACAGACCTCTACGAGCAGTACTTC	CASKRTDLYEQYF
TRBD2	TRBJ2-1	TRBV7-8	few	TGTGCCAGCAGCCCCCGACTAGCGGGGGTTTACAATGAGCAGTTCTTC	CASSPRLAGVYNEQFF
NA	TRBJ2-1	TRBV18	few	TGTGCCAGCTCACCACCGAACAATGAGCAGTTCTTC	CASSPPNNEQFF
TRBD2	TRBJ2-1	TRBV7-3	NA	TGTGCCAGCAGCCCGCAGGGAGGGGACAATGAGCAGTTCTTC	CASSPQGGDNEQFF
NA	TRBJ2-3	TRBV12-3/TRBV12-4	NA	TGTGCCAGCAGTTTGGGAGGTACCAGAGATACGCAGTATTTT	CASSLGGTRDTQYF
NA	TRBJ2-4	TRBV20-1	NA	TGCAGTGCTAGAGATGGGAAAAACATTCAGTACTTC	CSARDGKNIQYF
NA	TRBJ2-7	TRBV5-1	NA	TGCGCCAGCAGCTTGAGGGCAGACTACGAGCAGTACTTC	CASSLRADYEQYF